This is a list of T cell receptor beta chains from one sample in a study of patients and donors after allogeneic stem cell transplantation. One entry per CDR3 protein, called by TCRdb with MiXCR from the RT-PCR reads. The data contain approximately 410,000 distinct CDR3 sequences, about a sixth of them seen just once; the ten biggest clones take up around 7.9%. The sample taken for sequencing was blood, either unsorted or a sorted T cell fraction (not recorded which). These receptors came from a human donor who was either an allogeneic HSCT recipient or a stem cell or donor lymphocyte infusion donor (not recorded which). It is not recorded whose cells these are; they may come from a transplant donor. Both conserved end residues are part of each CDR3. D genes are given only for firm matches. Clone sizes are given selectively: once, few, many, or a class where the clone is expanded.

TGTGCCAGCAGCGTAGGTAGCAGCGTGAGCACAGATACGCAGTATTTT	CASSVGSSVSTDTQYF	NA	TRBV9	TRBJ2-3	few
TGTGCCAGCAGCTTAGATTACAGGGGGTCGGAAAAACTGTTTTTT	CASSLDYRGSEKLFF	TRBD1	TRBV7-2	TRBJ1-4	NA
TGTGCCAGCAGTAGGGGTTCATATCAGCCCCAGCATTTT	CASSRGSYQPQHF	NA	TRBV6-1	TRBJ1-5	NA
TGTGCCAGCAGCTTAGCGACAGGGCTCAGCTATGGCTACACCTTC	CASSLATGLSYGYTF	TRBD1	TRBV7-9	TRBJ1-2	few
TGTGCCACCAGTGAGGAGGGGGGGATCCACGAGCAGTACTTC	CATSEEGGIHEQYF	NA	TRBV24-1	TRBJ2-7	many
TGTGCCAGCAGCTTACCGGCAGGGGCCAAAAACATTCAGTACTTC	CASSLPAGAKNIQYF	NA	TRBV7-2	TRBJ2-4	NA
TGTGCTAGTGGTTTGGGAACAGGGGCTGGAGAGACCCAGTACTTC	CASGLGTGAGETQYF	TRBD1	TRBV12-5	TRBJ2-5	many
TGTGCCAGCAGCACACAATGGGTTTCGAACACTGAAGCTTTCTTT	CASSTQWVSNTEAFF	NA	TRBV6-1	TRBJ1-1	many
TGTGCCAGCAGTCAAGGACAGGGTGGGACTGAAGCTTTCTTT	CASSQGQGGTEAFF	TRBD1	TRBV18	TRBJ1-1	many
TGTGCCAGCAGCGTAGGCCCCGGGAGTAGCGGTGGCACCGGGGAGCTGTTTTTT	CASSVGPGSSGGTGELFF	NA	TRBV9	TRBJ2-2	NA
TGCGCCAGCAGCCAAGATAGAGAACAGGGTCCCTACGAGCAGTACTTC	CASSQDREQGPYEQYF	NA	TRBV4-1	TRBJ2-7	few